A single T cell receptor (beta chain) is shown here with its context. The sample originates from a study of blood T cell repertoires in COVID-19. Here immunoSEQ multiplex PCR was the method, and the copy in TCRdb shows in-frame clones only, minus some. Altogether 150,000 to 200,000 clones are present, more than 75% being singletons, with the ten largest covering around 5.9%. Germline V gives CDR1 LGHNA, CDR2 YNFKEQ. V dropped 1 base and J dropped 5 bases, with 14 bases sitting between them. This CDR3 has 16 residues. Sequencing used peripheral blood. V gene TRBV4-2 combines with J gene TRBJ2-2; no reliable D call. The clonotype was recovered from a woman between 40 and 50 years old with COVID-19, enrolled during active disease. The CDR3: CASSQVTHRVTGELFF. In nucleotides, the CDR3 is TGTGCCAGCAGCCAAGTCACACACCGGGTTACCGGGGAGCTGTTTTTT.